The next 28 T cell receptor beta chains were all read from a single sample in a study of beta chain features in type 1 diabetes. For these receptors, no antigen is known. General observations from the study: In every one of the four CD4+ subsets, TCRB CDR3s were moderately but significantly shorter in Type 1 diabetes patients.

The sequenced template was cDNA made from the entire isolated RNA. Generated by immunoSEQ multiplex PCR, the TCRdb table keeps only in-frame clones and is missing some. The table includes around 50,000 clones, roughly 45% detected once. Specimen: stem cell memory CD4+ T cells from blood. These receptors all come from a man aged 25-45 years with type 1 diabetes.

The CDR3 nucleotides read TGTGCGTCGGCAGATACTAGTAGGTACAATGAGCAGTTCTTC. Its translation is CASADTSRYNEQFF. This rearrangement joins TRBV30 to TRBJ2-1; a possible D gene is TRBD2 (5 bases). CDR1 and CDR2 from the germline V gene are GTSNPN and SVGIG (reference sequence). This CDR3 region has 14 residues.

This clone came up a few times. The rearrangement links TRBV10-3 to TRBJ2-5, with 11 bases identical to TRBD2. The V and J ends lost 3 bases and 9 bases, in that order; junction bases with no gene match: 9. Germline assignment: CDR1 ENHRY and CDR2 SYGVKD. The CDR3 totals 15 residues. In nucleotides, the CDR3 is TGTGCCATCAGTGATCTAGCGGGAGGCCAAGGGGCCCAGTACTTC. Protein product: CAISDLAGGQGAQYF.

The chain recombines TRBV11-2 with TRBJ2-1, with D possibly TRBD2 on 5 matching bases. The ends were cut back, 1 base at V and 0 bases at J, with 7 bases in the middle. Germline CDR1 reads SGHAT; CDR2 reads FQNNGV. This CDR3 is built from 15 residues. In nucleotides, the CDR3 is TGTGCCAGCAGCTTAGTTACTAGCTCCTACAATGAGCAGTTCTTC. Its protein is CASSLVTSSYNEQFF. Full variable domain (missing parts from reference TRBV11-2 and TRBJ2-1): EAGVAQSPRYKIIEKRQSVAFWCNPISGHATLYWYQQILGQGPKLLIQFQNNGVVDDSQLPKDRFSAERLKGVDSTLKIQPAKLEDSAVYLCASSLVTSSYNEQFFGPGTRLTVL.

This clone was detected only a few times. The V call is TRBV19, the J call TRBJ1-1; D is unresolved. V dropped 4 bases and J dropped 8 bases, with 8 bases sitting between them. The CDR3 loop spans 11 amino acids. Germline CDR1 LNHDA, CDR2 SQIVND (reference sequence). The DNA for the CDR3 is TGTGCCAGTAGTACGGGAAGGGAAGCTTTCTTT. Its protein is CASSTGREAFF.

This chain joins TRBV28 and TRBJ2-5; unclear D gene. Germline V gene sequence: CDR1 MDHEN, CDR2 SYDVKM. Trimming removed 6 bases at V and 5 bases at J, with 16 bases between. The CDR3 has 14 amino acids. CDR3 coding DNA: TGTGCCAGCAGATCTATTGTACCCCGGGAGACCCAGTACTTC. Protein sequence: CASRSIVPRETQYF.

The V call is TRBV6-5, the J call TRBJ1-1; D is perhaps TRBD1 (5 bases). Trimming removed 4 bases from V and 11 bases from J, with 20 bases in between. Germline CDR1 is MNHEY and CDR2 is SVGAGI. The CDR3 is 14 amino acids. The CDR3 DNA reads TGTGCCAGCAGTTCACTCGGGGGGTTCTCTCGGGCTTTCTTT. It encodes CASSSLGGFSRAFF.

The chain uses TRBV7-2 and TRBJ1-1; D gene unclear. Per germline, CDR1 SGHTA and CDR2 FQGNSA. Trimming took 2 bases from V and 1 from J, leaving 8 bases between them. The CDR3 runs to 14 residues. The CDR3 spells CASSLTGPNTEAFF. The CDR3 nucleotides read TGTGCCAGCAGCTTAACGGGTCCGAACACTGAAGCTTTCTTT. The full variable domain, in which reference TRBV7-2 and TRBJ1-1 provide the parts outside the CDR3, is GAGVSQSPSNKVTEKGKDVELRCDPISGHTALYWYRQSLGQGLEFLIYFQGNSAPDKSGLPSDRFSAERTGGSVSTLTIQRTQQEDSAVYLCASSLTGPNTEAFFGQGTRLTVV.

This clone was observed a few times. This chain uses TRBV5-1 with TRBJ1-1; D is perhaps TRBD1 (5 bases). The CDR3 has 16 amino acids. The V end was cut by 1 base, the J end by 6 bases, with 19 bases between. From germline, CDR1 is SGHRS and CDR2 YFSETQ. The CDR3 DNA sequence: TGCGCCAGCAGCTTGTGGGGGACTGGACGGGTACCTGAAGCTTTCTTT. Its protein is CASSLWGTGRVPEAFF.

This clone occurred a few times. The rearrangement joins TRBV28 to TRBJ1-2, with D unclear. The CDR3 is 11 residues long. From germline, CDR1 is MDHEN and CDR2 SYDVKM. Deletions cut 5 bases from V and 8 bases from J, with 9 bases between. The DNA of the CDR3 is TGTGCCAGCAGTGCCGCGCGAGGCTACACCTTC. Protein product: CASSAARGYTF.

This clone was seen only a few times. V is TRBV7-2 and J is TRBJ1-1; 7 nucleotides match TRBD1. CDR3 length equals 16 residues. The junction had 10 bases not matched to a gene; V was cut back by 2 bases and J by 4 bases. The germline CDR1 and CDR2 sequences are SGHTA and FQGNSA. The CDR3 bases are TGTGCCAGCAGCTTAAGACCGGCAGGGGGGACCACTGAAGCTTTCTTT. Its translation is CASSLRPAGGTTEAFF.

This chain connects TRBV2 to TRBJ2-2; 9 bases line up with TRBD2. This CDR3 spans 14 amino acids. Germline V gene sequence: CDR1 SNHLY, CDR2 FYNNEI. Trimming cost V 2 bases and J 7 bases; bases outside gene matches: 2. This CDR3 is CASSEWREGGELFF. CDR3 nucleotides: TGTGCCAGCAGTGAATGGCGGGAGGGCGGGGAGCTGTTTTTT.

The chain carries TRBV6-5 and TRBJ1-5; possible D gene TRBD1, 5 bases. Germline CDR1 reads MNHEY; CDR2 reads SVGAGI. V was clipped by 6 bases and J by 7 bases, with 13 bases between them. The CDR3 runs 13 residues. The CDR3 reads CASSRARGQPQHF. The CDR3 coding sequence is TGTGCCAGCAGCCGGGCTCGGGGGCAGCCCCAGCATTTT.

The gene calls are TRBV5-1 and TRBJ2-1; TRBD2 agrees at 8 bases. Trimming cost V 2 bases and J 1 base; bases outside gene matches: 8. CDR3 length: 17 amino acids. CDR1 is SGHRS and CDR2 is YFSETQ in the germline V gene. CDR3 sequence: CASSFHSSGFSYNEQFF. CDR3 DNA: TGCGCCAGCAGCTTTCATTCTAGCGGGTTTTCCTACAATGAGCAGTTCTTC.

Only a few counts were recorded for this clone. The chain employs TRBV5-1 and TRBJ2-1; D possibly corresponds to TRBD1 (5 bases). The V gene's germline CDR1 is SGHRS and CDR2 YFSETQ. Trimming pared 5 bases from V and 7 bases from J, leaving 19 bases between. The CDR3 covers 15 residues. For the CDR3, the DNA is TGCGCCAGCAGACCCCAAGCCCTGACAGAAAATGAGCAGTTCTTC. It specifies CASRPQALTENEQFF.

This clone was counted a single time. This chain links TRBV6-1 with TRBJ2-7; 7 bases match TRBD1. Germline values: CDR1 MNHNS, CDR2 SASEGT. The CDR3 extends over 17 amino acids. With 3 bases clipped from V and 6 bases from J, the junction kept 17 bases outside the gene matches. DNA for the CDR3: TGTGCCAGCAGTGATAATATAAGGACAGGAGGAAGAGGCGAGCAGTACTTC. Translating gives CASSDNIRTGGRGEQYF.

The chain carries TRBV5-7 and TRBJ1-1, with D possibly matching TRBD1 (5 bases). TRBV5-7 is identified as an open reading frame with a role that is uncertain. Trimming removed 0 bases at V and 1 base at J, with 13 bases between. The CDR3 totals 16 residues. The CDR3 here is CASSLGRVFRNTEAFF. The CDR3 DNA reads as TGTGCCAGCAGCTTGGGCAGGGTTTTCCGGAACACTGAAGCTTTCTTT.

This clone was picked up a small number of times. The chain combines TRBV28 with TRBJ2-3; D is possibly TRBD1 (7 bases). There are 15 residues in the CDR3. Germline lookup yields CDR1 MDHEN and CDR2 SYDVKM. V was trimmed by 3 bases and J by 3 bases, leaving 13 bases between them. The CDR3 sequence is CASSLSGGWTDTQYF. DNA of the CDR3: TGTGCCAGCAGTTTGTCAGGGGGGTGGACAGATACGCAGTATTTT.

The J gene is TRBJ1-6, the V gene TRBV30; D is possibly TRBD1 (5 bases). The V gene lost 0 bases and the J gene lost 9 bases, with 12 bases spanning the gap. Germline V CDR1 and CDR2: GTSNPN, SVGIG (reference sequence). The length of the CDR3 is 14 residues. In DNA form, the CDR3 reads TGTGCCTGGAGTGTACAGGCCAGGGTTTCACCCCTCCACTTT. As protein: CAWSVQARVSPLHF. The complete variable domain, with remaining parts taken from reference TRBV30 and TRBJ1-6, reads SQTIHQWPATLVQPVGSPLSLECTVEGTSNPNLYWYRQAAGRGLQLLFYSVGIGQISSEVPQNLSASRPQDRQFILSSKKLLLSDSGFYLCAWSVQARVSPLHFGNGTRLTVT.

This clone has a handful of counts. V gene TRBV6-1 combines with J gene TRBJ1-2; the match to TRBD1 covers 8 bases. Unmatched junction bases numbered 4, after V lost 8 bases and J lost 2 bases. Germline assignment: CDR1 MNHNS and CDR2 SASEGT. CDR3 length: 13 residues. Here the CDR3 DNA reads TGTGCCAGCGGACAGGGACTGAACTATGGCTACACCTTC. Protein: CASGQGLNYGYTF.

This clone was picked up a small number of times. The V gene is TRBV29-1, the J gene TRBJ2-1; D unresolved. The V gene's germline CDR1 is SQVTM and CDR2 ANQGSEA. The CDR3 totals 13 residues. The V end lost 7 bases, the J end lost 5 bases, and 15 bases lay between the germline ends. CDR3 in amino acids: CSAATRSNNEQFF. Here the CDR3 DNA reads TGCAGCGCCGCCACGAGGAGCAACAATGAGCAGTTCTTC.

This clone was counted between two and nine times. V gene TRBV18 combines with J gene TRBJ2-7; the D gene is possibly TRBD2 (5 bases). V lost 5 bases, J lost 7 bases, and 15 bases lay in between. The CDR3 runs to 13 residues. Looked up from germline, CDR1 is KGHSH and CDR2 is LQKENI. The CDR3 region is CASSEDHQREQYF. The CDR3 DNA follows: TGTGCCAGCTCAGAGGACCACCAGCGGGAGCAGTACTTC.

The chain carries TRBV5-4 and TRBJ2-1, with TRBD1 identical over 7 bases. CDR3 length: 15 amino acids. The germline CDR1 and CDR2 sequences are SGHNT and YYREEE (reference sequence). The V gene end was trimmed by 4 bases and the J gene end by 2 bases; junction bases not matched to a gene: 6. The CDR3: CASSSLGQAYNEQFF. As DNA, the CDR3 is TGTGCCAGCAGCAGCCTAGGACAGGCCTACAATGAGCAGTTCTTC.

The chain couples TRBV5-1 to TRBJ1-2; TRBD1 matches at 9 bases. The CDR3 length is 16 residues. J was trimmed by 7 bases and V by 4 bases; bases with no gene match: 14. CDR1 SGHRS and CDR2 YFSETQ come from the germline V gene. The CDR3 here is CASSVNIGTGSFGYTF. CDR3 sequence (DNA): TGCGCCAGCAGCGTAAACATCGGGACAGGGTCCTTTGGCTACACCTTC.

This clone is a singleton in its sample. The CDR3 loop is CASSPIRGRLNEKLFF. CDR3 in DNA: TGTGCCAGCTCACCAATAAGGGGTCGACTCAATGAAAAACTGTTTTTT. The chain has TRBV18 and TRBJ1-4, with D perhaps matching TRBD1 (5 bases). Germline V gives CDR1 KGHSH, CDR2 LQKENI. The CDR3 covers 16 residues. The germline V and J ends were trimmed by 2 bases and 5 bases, with 15 bases remaining between them.

The rearrangement links TRBV25-1 to TRBJ1-1, with no clear D. The CDR3 length is 15 residues. CDR1 is MGHDK, CDR2 SYGVNS, per germline. Trimming pared 3 bases from V and 3 bases from J, leaving 14 bases between. The CDR3 region is CASSEPLGGHTEAFF. The CDR3 region has the DNA TGTGCCAGCAGTGAGCCCCTCGGTGGGCACACTGAAGCTTTCTTT.

In its sample, this clone was seen a few times. V usage is TRBV7-2 and J usage is TRBJ2-7; weak D call: TRBD2 (6 bases). Trimming removed 5 bases at V and 3 bases at J, with 23 bases between. The germline V gene encodes CDR1 SGHTA and CDR2 FQGNSA. The CDR3 runs to 17 residues. Here the CDR3 DNA reads TGTGCCAGCAGCGGGACTCGCGGGACTTTGTCTGGCTACGAGCAGTACTTC. It encodes CASSGTRGTLSGYEQYF.

This chain links TRBV19 with TRBJ2-7; D call uncertain. The germline gives CDR1 LNHDA, CDR2 SQIVND (reference sequence). The CDR3 extends over 15 amino acids. V lost 3 bases and J lost 2, with 14 bases in between. CDR3 nucleotide sequence: TGTGCCAGTAGTATGAGAAGCGAAACAACCTACGAGCAGTACTTC. It specifies CASSMRSETTYEQYF.

This clone has more than one count but fewer than ten. The chain joins TRBV30 to TRBJ2-7; D is unclear. This CDR3 has 14 amino acids. V was clipped by 1 base and J by 3 bases, with 13 bases between them. Germline-derived CDR1 and CDR2 are GTSNPN and SVGIG (reference sequence). CDR3 in DNA: TGTGCCTGGAGTGCCCCCCCCTCTCGCTACGAGCAGTACTTC. Protein sequence: CAWSAPPSRYEQYF.